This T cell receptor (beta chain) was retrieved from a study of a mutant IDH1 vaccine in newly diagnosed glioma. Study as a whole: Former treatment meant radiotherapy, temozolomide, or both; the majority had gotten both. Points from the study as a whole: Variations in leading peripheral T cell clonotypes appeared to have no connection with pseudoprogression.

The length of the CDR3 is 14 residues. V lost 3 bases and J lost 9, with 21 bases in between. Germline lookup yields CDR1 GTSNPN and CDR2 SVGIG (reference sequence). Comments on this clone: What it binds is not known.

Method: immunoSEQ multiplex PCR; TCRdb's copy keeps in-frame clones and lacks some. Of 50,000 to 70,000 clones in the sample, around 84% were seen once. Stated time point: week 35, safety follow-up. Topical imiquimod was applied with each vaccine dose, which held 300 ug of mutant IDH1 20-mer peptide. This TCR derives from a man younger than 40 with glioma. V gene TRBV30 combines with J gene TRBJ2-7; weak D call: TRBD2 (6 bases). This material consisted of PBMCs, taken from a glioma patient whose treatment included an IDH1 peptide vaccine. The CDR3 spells CAWSPPPTSLWQYF. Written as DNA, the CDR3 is TGTGCCTGGAGCCCACCCCCGACTAGTCTCTGGCAGTACTTC. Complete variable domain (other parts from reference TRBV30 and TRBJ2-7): SQTIHQWPATLVQPVGSPLSLECTVEGTSNPNLYWYRQAAGRGLQLLFYSVGIGQISSEVPQNLSASRPQDRQFILSSKKLLLSDSGFYLCAWSPPPTSLWQYFGPGTRLTVT.